The 18 T cell receptor beta chains in this list originate from one sample, sequenced in a study of blood T cell repertoires in COVID-19. The repertoire was sequenced with immunoSEQ multiplex PCR; TCRdb's copy has only in-frame clones and lacks some. The repertoire holds tens of thousands of clones, about 90% seen once, with about 1.5% in the top ten. Sequenced material: peripheral blood. These receptors were collected from a human donor with active COVID-19. The donor label of this sample is uncertain.

The chain couples TRBV27 to TRBJ2-1; the match to TRBD2 covers 10 bases. The CDR3 is 15 amino acids. The germline CDR1 and CDR2 sequences are MNHEY and SMNVEV (reference sequence). V lost 4 bases and J lost 7; bases outside the gene matches: 7. The CDR3 region is CASSWSGGAWNEQFF. The CDR3 DNA reads TGTGCCAGCAGTTGGAGCGGGGGGGCTTGGAATGAGCAGTTCTTC.

The chain couples TRBV2 to TRBJ1-2; 7 positions agree with TRBD1. CDR3 length: 18 residues. The V and J ends lost 8 bases and 3 bases, in that order; junction bases with no gene match: 21. From germline, CDR1 is SNHLY and CDR2 FYNNEI. The CDR3 coding sequence is TGTGCCAGCGTCTCAAATCGGGATAGGGACAGCGACGACTATGGCTACACCTTC. Translating it yields CASVSNRDRDSDDYGYTF.

The chain carries TRBV5-4 and TRBJ1-1; 11 nucleotides agree with TRBD1. Germline V CDR1 and CDR2: SGHNT, YYREEE (reference sequence). The CDR3 is 14 residues long. J lost 10 bases, V lost 3 bases, and 8 bases had no gene match. The CDR3 DNA is TGTGCCAGCAGCTCCAGGACAGGGGGCTCGAGAGCTTTCTTT. This gives the protein CASSSRTGGSRAFF.

This clone was seen a handful of times. The chain is built from TRBV10-3 and TRBJ1-5; TRBD1 matches at 7 bases. The V segment lost 10 bases and the J segment 5 bases; nucleotides outside the gene matches: 14. CDR3 length: 15 residues. The germline V gene encodes CDR1 ENHRY and CDR2 SYGVKD. The CDR3 region has the DNA TGTGCCAGGCCGTGGACAGGAATCCGTCATCAGCCCCAGCATTTT. As protein: CARPWTGIRHQPQHF.

This clone is a singleton in its sample. V and J are TRBV6-5 and TRBJ1-1; TRBD1 matches at 7 bases. Germline-derived CDR1 and CDR2 are MNHEY and SVGAGI. The CDR3 consists of 15 residues. The junction had 11 bases not matched to a gene; V was cut back by 6 bases and J by 4 bases. This chain's CDR3 is CASRKLTGVGTEAFF. As DNA, the CDR3 is TGTGCCAGCAGGAAGTTAACAGGGGTCGGCACTGAAGCTTTCTTT.

The chain joins TRBV4-3 to TRBJ1-2, with a weak D call TRBD1 (6 bases). This CDR3 has 16 residues. V gave up 1 base and J gave up 7 bases, with 19 bases separating them. The germline gives CDR1 LGHNA, CDR2 YSLEER. The CDR3 here is CASSQAPGDRFGGYTF. The CDR3 region has the DNA TGCGCCAGCAGCCAAGCACCAGGGGATCGTTTTGGTGGCTACACCTTC.

V is TRBV7-2 and J is TRBJ2-2; D is unresolved. CDR1 and CDR2 from the germline V gene are SGHTA and FQGNSA. With 4 bases removed from V and 7 bases from J, the gap between germline ends came to 13 bases. The length of the CDR3 is 14 residues. CDR3 loop: CASSSSNQRGELFF. The DNA of the CDR3 is TGTGCCAGCAGCTCCTCGAACCAGCGCGGGGAGCTGTTTTTT.

This clone was observed a single time. The chain is built from TRBV27 and TRBJ2-3; D is unresolved. Germline V CDR1 and CDR2: MNHEY, SMNVEV (reference sequence). Trimming removed 5 bases at V and 6 bases at J, with 21 bases between. This CDR3 is 16 amino acids long. The CDR3 protein is CASSPSRLRLPDTQYF. Written as DNA, the CDR3 is TGTGCCAGCAGTCCCTCCCGACTCCGTCTACCGGATACGCAGTATTTT.

The chain links TRBV4-1 to TRBJ2-2; D gene uncertain. The CDR3 runs 13 residues. In germline, CDR1 is MGHRA, CDR2 YSYEKL. V was pared by 6 bases and J by 5 bases, with 10 bases between. The CDR3 sequence is CASRPLGTGELFF. The CDR3 coding sequence is TGCGCCAGCAGACCTCTCGGGACCGGGGAGCTGTTTTTT.

The gene calls are TRBV19 and TRBJ2-2; D might be TRBD2 (5 bases). CDR3 size: 19 residues. V was cut by 3 bases and J by 0 bases, with 20 bases left in between. Germline V gives CDR1 LNHDA, CDR2 SQIVND (reference sequence). The CDR3 DNA is TGTGCCAGTAGTATGGGAGCGAATCTTCTCATCGCGAACACCGGGGAGCTGTTTTTT. Translated, it gives CASSMGANLLIANTGELFF.

The rearrangement uses TRBV2 and TRBJ1-2; TRBD1 agrees at 7 bases. Germline lookup yields CDR1 SNHLY and CDR2 FYNNEI. The V segment lost 7 bases and the J segment 6 bases; nucleotides outside the gene matches: 8. The CDR3 contains 13 residues. This chain's CDR3 is CASILDRSHGYTF. In DNA, the CDR3 is TGTGCCAGCATCCTGGACAGGTCCCATGGCTACACCTTC.

The rearrangement links TRBV9 to TRBJ1-1; possibly TRBD1 for D (6 bases). This CDR3 comprises 16 residues. The germline CDR1 and CDR2 sequences are SGDLS and YYNGEE. Deletions cut 6 bases from V and 2 bases from J, with 20 bases between. The chain's CDR3 is CASTPAEGGINTEAFF. The CDR3 nucleotides read TGTGCCAGCACCCCAGCGGAGGGGGGGATAAACACTGAAGCTTTCTTT. Complete variable domain (other parts from reference TRBV9 and TRBJ1-1): DSGVTQTPKHLITATGQRVTLRCSPRSGDLSVYWYQQSLDQGLQFLIQYYNGEERAKGNILERFSAQQFPDLHSELNLSSLELGDSALYFCASTPAEGGINTEAFFGQGTRLTVV.

The rearrangement links TRBV5-1 to TRBJ2-7; D is possibly TRBD1 (6 bases). The V and J ends lost 1 base and 5 bases respectively, with 10 bases between them. This CDR3 has 13 residues. Germline lookup yields CDR1 SGHRS and CDR2 YFSETQ. This chain's CDR3 is CASSLPQGHEQYF. The CDR3, as DNA: TGCGCCAGCAGCTTGCCACAGGGCCACGAGCAGTACTTC.

The chain joins TRBV7-6 to TRBJ2-1; the match to TRBD2 covers 7 bases. Trimming removed 6 bases from V and 5 bases from J; junction bases left unmatched: 4. There are 13 residues in the CDR3. Germline CDR1 SGHVS, CDR2 FNYEAQ. The CDR3 nucleotides are TGTGCCAGCAGGGGAGGGGCCGACAATGAGCAGTTCTTC. The encoded protein is CASRGGADNEQFF.

V is TRBV24-1 and J is TRBJ2-7; D is unresolved. The V gene lost 7 bases and the J gene lost 1 base, with 10 bases spanning the gap. Looked up from germline, CDR1 is KGHDR and CDR2 is SFDVKD. The CDR3 covers 13 residues. In DNA, the CDR3 is TGTGCCACCAGGAGCTCCGGGTCCTACGAGCAGTACTTC. Translation gives CATRSSGSYEQYF.

The rearrangement uses TRBV7-2 and TRBJ2-7; 11 nucleotides match TRBD2. Germline V gene sequence: CDR1 SGHTA, CDR2 FQGNSA. Losses at the gene ends were 3 bases for V and 5 bases for J; bases not matched to a gene: 6. The CDR3 loop spans 15 amino acids. CDR3 DNA sequence: TGTGCCAGCAGCTTCCAGACTAGCGGGGTCAACGAGCAGTACTTC. It translates to CASSFQTSGVNEQYF.

This clone appeared a single time. The V gene is TRBV27, the J gene TRBJ1-1; D remains ambiguous. The length of the CDR3 is 13 residues. Germline loops: CDR1 MNHEY, CDR2 SMNVEV (reference sequence). V dropped 6 bases and J dropped 9 bases, with 17 bases sitting between them. CDR3 in DNA: TGTGCCAGCAGGAAAGACACCGTTGATCAAGCTTTCTTT. Its protein is CASRKDTVDQAFF.

A single count supports this clone. The rearrangement uses TRBV7-8 and TRBJ2-7; 9 bases match TRBD2. The germline V gene has CDR1 SGHVS and CDR2 FQNEAQ. The CDR3 loop spans 17 amino acids. V dropped 5 bases and J dropped 0; count of bases not matched to a gene: 11. Here the CDR3 reads CASSRSLAGTSSYEQYF. As DNA, the CDR3 is TGTGCCAGCAGCCGATCGCTAGCGGGAACGAGCTCCTACGAGCAGTACTTC.